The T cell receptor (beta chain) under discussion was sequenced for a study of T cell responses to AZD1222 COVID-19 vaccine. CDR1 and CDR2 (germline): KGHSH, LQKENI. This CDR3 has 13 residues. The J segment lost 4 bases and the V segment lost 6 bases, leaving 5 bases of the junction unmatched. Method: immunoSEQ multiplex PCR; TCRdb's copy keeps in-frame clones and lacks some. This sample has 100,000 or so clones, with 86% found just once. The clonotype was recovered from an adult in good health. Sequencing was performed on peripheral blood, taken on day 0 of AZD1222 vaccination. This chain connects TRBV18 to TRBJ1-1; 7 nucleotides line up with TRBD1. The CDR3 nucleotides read TGTGCCAGCTCGACAGGGATGGGCACTGAAGCTTTCTTT. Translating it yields CASSTGMGTEAFF.